Listed below are T cell receptor beta chains from one sample, sequenced in a study of T cells after yellow fever vaccination. MiXCR, run by TCRdb on the 5' RACE reads, gives a single entry per CDR3 protein. The table lists 50,000 or so distinct CDR3 sequences, about 6.3% of them singletons. Here the sequenced sample was CD8+ T cells not binding an NS4B(214-222) dextramer, sorted from PBMCs, taken more than 35 days after the first yellow fever vaccination. Receptor source: a man in his late teens or twenties who received the YFV17D yellow fever vaccine. CDR3s include the opening cysteine and the closing phenylalanine or tryptophan. The order of the fields is J gene, V gene, CDR3 protein.

TRBJ2-5	TRBV20-1	CSAKIDRLFQETQYF
TRBJ1-4	TRBV13	CASSLGGGMDEKLFF
TRBJ2-1	TRBV29-1	CSVDVASGGASYNEQFF
TRBJ2-5	TRBV29-1	CSVEGGRGGKETQYF
TRBJ1-1	TRBV19	CASSISETVMNTEAFF
TRBJ2-2	TRBV6-5	CASSLSNFGQKANTGELFF
TRBJ2-1	TRBV4-2	CASSQAPVFVSDRGNNEQFF
TRBJ1-5	TRBV4-3	CASSQDRGSNQPQHF
TRBJ2-3	TRBV15	CATSGGGPPDTQYF
TRBJ1-6	TRBV18	CASSQRSGASYNSPLHF
TRBJ2-3	TRBV12-3/TRBV12-4	CASSPKGQGATDTQYF
TRBJ2-1	TRBV3-1	CASSRPAGGQTYNEQFF
TRBJ2-5	TRBV29-1	CSVEPLGKEETQYF
TRBJ2-4	TRBV21-1	CAAAGAGGPYAKNIQYF
TRBJ1-1	TRBV13	CASSLLFRASAAFF